What follows are 18 T cell receptor beta chains derived from one specimen sequenced in a study of cytomegalovirus exposure and HLA in healthy donors. Profiling relied on immunoSEQ multiplex PCR, and the TCRdb table lists in-frame clones only, not all of them. The data show 200,000 to 300,000 clones, with approximately 87% seen just once and 2.6% held by the top ten. The sequencing input was PBMCs. All receptors derive from a man between 18 and 29 years old in good health and CMV-seronegative.

The J gene is TRBJ2-5, the V gene TRBV5-1, with D perhaps TRBD2 (6 bases). This CDR3 spans 14 amino acids. V gave up 5 bases and J gave up 4 bases, with 15 bases separating them. Germline V gene lookup returns CDR1 SGHRS and CDR2 YFSETQ. DNA of the CDR3: TGCGCCAGCAGGGGATTCCAGGGAGGAGAGACCCAGTACTTC. It codes for CASRGFQGGETQYF.

CDR3 loop: CASSGPSQTQYF. CDR3 DNA sequence: TGTGCCAGCAGTGGGCCTTCCCAGACCCAGTACTTC. The chain has TRBV6-1 and TRBJ2-5; no clear D gene. CDR1 is MNHNS and CDR2 is SASEGT in the germline V gene. V dropped 4 bases and J dropped 6 bases, with 9 bases sitting between them. This CDR3 spans 12 amino acids.

This clone showed up many times. The chain recombines TRBV19 with TRBJ1-2; TRBD1 matches at 9 bases. With 5 bases clipped from V and 7 bases from J, the junction kept 5 bases outside the gene matches. Germline lookup yields CDR1 LNHDA and CDR2 SQIVND (reference sequence). The CDR3 extends over 13 amino acids. CDR3 coding DNA: TGTGCCAGTAGTCTACAGGGGGCAATTGGCTACACCTTC. Its translation is CASSLQGAIGYTF.

The V and J genes are TRBV18 and TRBJ2-7; D unresolved. CDR3 length: 12 residues. Between the trimmed V and J ends, which lost 6 bases and 3 bases, there was a span of 9 bases. CDR1 is KGHSH and CDR2 is LQKENI in the germline V gene. This CDR3 reads CASSTTGYEQYF. The CDR3 nucleotides are TGTGCCAGCTCGACCACGGGCTACGAGCAGTACTTC.

This clone was counted once. The rearrangement links TRBV28 to TRBJ1-1; 8 bases are a match to TRBD1. This CDR3 has 14 amino acids. V was clipped by 5 bases and J by 1 base; unmatched bases: 3. From germline, CDR1 is MDHEN and CDR2 SYDVKM. As DNA, the CDR3 is TGTGCCAGCAGTCTCGGACAGGGGAACACTGAAGCTTTCTTT. Translation gives CASSLGQGNTEAFF.

This clone was recorded only once. The chain recombines TRBV9 with TRBJ1-5; D perhaps matches TRBD1 (6 bases). The germline V gene encodes CDR1 SGDLS and CDR2 YYNGEE. V lost 4 bases and J 10 bases, leaving 18 bases between the germline ends. The CDR3 is 14 amino acids. CDR3 DNA: TGTGCCAGCAGCCCCCAGGTGGGGGACACTCCCCAGCATTTT. This translates into CASSPQVGDTPQHF.

V and J are TRBV4-2 and TRBJ2-3; 7 bases agree with TRBD1. The CDR3 totals 15 residues. The germline V gene has CDR1 LGHNA and CDR2 YNFKEQ. Trimming at V came to 4 bases and at J to 5 bases, leaving 9 bases not matched to a gene. The DNA of the CDR3 is TGTGCCAGCAGCCCTCATGACAGGGCGGTAGATACGCAGTATTTT. Translated, it gives CASSPHDRAVDTQYF.

The chain recombines TRBV7-2 with TRBJ2-3, with 7 bases aligning to TRBD2. CDR1 and CDR2 from the germline V gene are SGHTA and FQGNSA. This CDR3 contains 15 residues. V gave up 2 bases and J gave up 6 bases; unmatched junction bases: 8. This CDR3 reads CASSLMDGRWDTQYF. CDR3 nucleotides: TGTGCCAGCAGCTTAATGGACGGGAGGTGGGATACGCAGTATTTT.

Comment on this clone: Compared with germline, one end of the junction differs, possibly owing to a read error. The rearrangement links TRBV29-1 to TRBJ1-4; no firm D call. Per germline, CDR1 SQVTM and CDR2 ANQGSEA. There are 12 residues in the CDR3. CDR3 sequence reads: CSVGWTSEKLFF. The CDR3 nucleotides read TGCAGCGTTGGGTGGACTAGTGAAAAACTGTTTTTT. The whole variable domain, remainder taken from reference TRBV29-1 and TRBJ1-4, is SAVISQKPSRDICQRGTSLTIQCQVDSQVTMMFWYRQQPGQSLTLIATANQGSEATYESGFVIDKFPISRPNLTFSTLTVSNMSPEDSSIYLCSVGWTSEKLFFGSGTQLSVL.

This clone was counted a single time. The rearrangement uses TRBV5-6 and TRBJ2-5; 11 nucleotides line up with TRBD2. Germline V gene lookup returns CDR1 SGHDT and CDR2 YYEEEE. This CDR3 has 17 amino acids. The V gene end was trimmed by 5 bases and the J gene end by 5 bases; junction bases not matched to a gene: 14. In DNA, the CDR3 is TGTGCCAGCAGGCCGGGACTAGCGGAGGGACTGGGGGAGACCCAGTACTTC. As protein: CASRPGLAEGLGETQYF.

This chain links TRBV29-1 with TRBJ1-2, with a weak D call TRBD1 (5 bases). The germline CDR1 and CDR2 sequences are SQVTM and ANQGSEA. The V end lost 7 bases, the J end lost 6 bases, and 15 bases lay between the germline ends. The CDR3 length is 12 residues. Here the CDR3 DNA reads TGCAGCGGGCATAACGGGGGGAATGGCTACACCTTC. It yields the protein CSGHNGGNGYTF.

This clone occurred a few times. The rearrangement uses TRBV6-4 and TRBJ2-2; D might be TRBD2 (5 bases). V was clipped by 4 bases and J by 5 bases, with 5 bases between them. This CDR3 is built from 12 residues. Germline V gene data show CDR1 as MRHNA and CDR2 as SNTAGT. CDR3 loop: CASSAGTGELFF. The CDR3 bases are TGTGCCAGCAGTGCGGGGACCGGGGAGCTGTTTTTT.

J is TRBJ2-6 and V is TRBV18, with D uncertain. Looked up from germline, CDR1 is KGHSH and CDR2 is LQKENI. V shed 4 bases and J shed 1 base, with 11 bases lying between them. CDR3 length: 16 residues. This CDR3 reads CASSRLTESGANVLTF. CDR3 sequence (DNA): TGTGCCAGCTCACGTCTAACAGAGTCTGGGGCCAACGTCCTGACTTTC.

The genes are TRBV28 and TRBJ1-2; D perhaps matches TRBD1 (6 bases). Trimming pared 7 bases from V and 0 bases from J, leaving 15 bases between. Germline CDR1 is MDHEN and CDR2 is SYDVKM. CDR3 length: 15 amino acids. As DNA, the CDR3 is TGTGCCAGCACCTCACCCGGGGACACTAACTATGGCTACACCTTC. It codes for CASTSPGDTNYGYTF.

The chain employs TRBV4-1 and TRBJ2-3, with D perhaps matching TRBD2 (5 bases). Deletions cut 3 bases from V and 4 bases from J, with 17 bases between. This CDR3 comprises 16 residues. The germline gives CDR1 MGHRA, CDR2 YSYEKL. The CDR3 spells CASSQTGSGNADTQYF. The CDR3 bases are TGCGCCAGCAGCCAGACGGGATCGGGAAACGCAGATACGCAGTATTTT.

This clone was counted a few times. The rearrangement joins TRBV29-1 to TRBJ1-5; D possibly corresponds to TRBD1 (6 bases). V was pared by 4 bases and J by 2 bases, with 6 bases between. The CDR3 runs to 12 residues. Germline CDR1 and CDR2: SQVTM and ANQGSEA. The CDR3 nucleotides read TGCAGCGTTGGGACAGGCAATCAGCCCCAGCATTTT. Protein: CSVGTGNQPQHF.

V is TRBV30 and J is TRBJ2-1; tentative D call: TRBD2 (5 bases). This CDR3 spans 14 amino acids. The V and J ends lost 0 bases and 8 bases respectively, with 14 bases between them. The V gene's germline CDR1 is GTSNPN and CDR2 SVGIG (reference sequence). Written as DNA, the CDR3 is TGTGCCTGGAGTGTAGATGTCTTACTAGATGAGCAGTTCTTC. Protein product: CAWSVDVLLDEQFF.

The V and J genes are TRBV29-1 and TRBJ2-3; TRBD2 might be the D (6 bases). The V end lost 7 bases, the J end lost 5 bases, and 19 bases lay between the germline ends. The CDR3 totals 14 residues. CDR1 and CDR2 from the germline V gene are SQVTM and ANQGSEA. As DNA, the CDR3 is TGCAGCGCTGTTGGTGGCGGGATCGGAGATACGCAGTATTTT. Its translation: CSAVGGGIGDTQYF.